This T cell receptor (beta chain) came from a study of blood T cell repertoires in COVID-19. Across the study: Sites in the United States, Italy and Spain provided acute and convalescent COVID-19 samples. In each case, the material was cDNA or gDNA derived from T cells, B-cell-depleted T cells, or PBMCs.

This CDR3 region has 15 residues. The germline gives CDR1 SEHNR, CDR2 FQNEAQ (reference sequence). Deletions cut 1 base from V and 1 base from J, with 10 bases between. As originally analysed: Amplification from reference gene primers served as the basis for estimated nucleated cell counts. Profiling relied on immunoSEQ multiplex PCR, and the TCRdb table lists in-frame clones only, not all of them. D and trimming were read from the DNA, whereas the V and J calls and clone size are those reported in that table. The sample consists of some 200,000 clones, 80% of them appearing once. The material sequenced was peripheral blood. The chain links TRBV7-9 to TRBJ2-5, with a weak D call TRBD2 (5 bases). This TCR came from a human donor in a cohort sampled during active COVID-19. In DNA form, the CDR3 reads TGTGCCAGCAGCTTAGGCCGGACTCCCCAAGAGACCCAGTACTTC. Translation: CASSLGRTPQETQYF.